The clone carrying this TCR beta chain has more than one count but fewer than ten. Its antigen is currently unknown. The sample is drawn from a study of T cells in Graves' hyperthyroidism and ophthalmopathy. Study-wide context: Peripheral blood was obtained at initial diagnosis, preceding any treatment. Findings and caveats of the study: Onset of ophthalmopathy came a median around 6.5 months after the model predicted it.

The V end was cut by 6 bases, the J end by 2 bases, with 11 bases between. The V gene's germline CDR1 is SEHNR and CDR2 FQNEAQ (reference sequence). The CDR3 covers 13 residues. RNA transcripts served as the template for amplifying TCR beta CDR3 regions. First-round RT-PCR targeting the TCR CDR3 was performed with the HTBI primer set. TCRdb re-derived calls from the multiplex PCR reads in MiXCR, one entry per CDR3 protein. The table has some 600,000 distinct CDR3 sequences, approximately 15% seen once; the top ten hold roughly 5.7%. Hyperthyroidism was newly diagnosed in patients aged 18 to 65 (duration under 2 months).

The chain combines TRBV7-9 with TRBJ2-7; D is undetermined. Material for sequencing was blood. The TCR sequence derives from a woman in her 30s with Graves' hyperthyroidism that later progressed to Graves' ophthalmopathy. This CDR3 is CASSKQTPYEQYF. For the CDR3, the DNA is TGTGCCAGCAGTAAACAGACCCCCTACGAGCAGTACTTC.